The 18 T cell receptor beta chains below all came from one sample that was sequenced in a study of T cell clonotyping in hematopoietic cell transplantation (dated by TCRdb to the early 2020s). The library was made by the immunoSEQ multiplex PCR assay. The source is immuneACCESS, and TCRdb retained only in-frame sequences with V and J called. Part of the clones is not carried over; for the studies checked, unresolved V genes explain less than half of this, and the remainder is unexplained. Counted in this sample were approximately 14,000 clones; around 98% of them appeared once. The top ten clones comprise approximately 4% of the sample. What the time point label conveys for this sample: 30 days after allo-HCT. The sequenced sample was peripheral blood mononuclear cells, obtained 30 days after allogeneic stem cell transplant. Receptors originate from a female patient aged 45-65 years who had an allogeneic stem cell transplant from an unrelated donor, so T cells may come from the graft donor. Some clones in this sample may be carry-over from other donors' samples.

The chain has TRBV4-2 and TRBJ1-6; maybe TRBD1 (5 bases). Germline V CDR1 and CDR2: LGHNA, YNFKEQ. This CDR3 contains 15 residues. V gave up 5 bases and J gave up 8 bases, with 16 bases separating them. CDR3 sequence: CASSSPGGDHSPLHF. In DNA form, the CDR3 reads TGTGCCAGCAGCTCCCCCGGGGGGGACCATTCACCCCTCCACTTT.

The gene calls are TRBV2 and TRBJ2-7, with TRBD1 matching 11 bases. This CDR3 comprises 16 residues. The germline gives CDR1 SNHLY, CDR2 FYNNEI. The V and J ends lost 4 bases and 0 bases, in that order; junction bases with no gene match: 5. The CDR3 is CASSGDRGSSSYEQYF. In DNA form, the CDR3 reads TGTGCCAGCAGTGGGGACAGGGGGTCCAGCTCCTACGAGCAGTACTTC.

V and J are TRBV2 and TRBJ2-7; 8 bases are shared with TRBD1. The CDR3 runs to 14 residues. CDR1 and CDR2 (germline): SNHLY, FYNNEI. Trimming took 7 bases from V and 6 from J; bases not matched to a gene: 11. The CDR3 here is CASTLQRTGSEQYF. DNA of the CDR3: TGTGCCAGCACACTCCAGAGGACAGGGAGCGAGCAGTACTTC.

V usage is TRBV18 and J usage is TRBJ2-5, with unresolved D. V lost 3 bases and J lost 1, with 9 bases in between. Germline lookup yields CDR1 KGHSH and CDR2 LQKENI. The CDR3 runs to 14 residues. CDR3 sequence: CASSPSAPQETQYF. CDR3 coding DNA: TGTGCCAGCTCACCGTCAGCCCCCCAAGAGACCCAGTACTTC.

V gene TRBV30 combines with J gene TRBJ1-1, with D unresolved. This CDR3 is built from 15 residues. Trimming removed 0 bases at V and 1 base at J, with 12 bases between. Looked up from germline, CDR1 is GTSNPN and CDR2 is SVGIG (reference sequence). The CDR3 spells CAWSVLGQQNTEAFF. CDR3 DNA: TGTGCCTGGAGTGTTTTGGGTCAGCAGAACACTGAAGCTTTCTTT.

The chain uses TRBV6-5 and TRBJ1-2; unclear D gene. Trimming removed 2 bases from V and 4 bases from J, with 5 bases in between. The CDR3 totals 12 residues. Germline V gene lookup returns CDR1 MNHEY and CDR2 SVGAGI. The DNA for the CDR3 is TGTGCCAGCAGTTACGACCGCTATGGCTACACCTTC. It codes for CASSYDRYGYTF.

Here the CDR3 reads CASSSPGQGGNTGELFF. The CDR3 bases are TGTGCCAGCAGCTCCCCCGGACAGGGGGGCAACACCGGGGAGCTGTTTTTT. V is TRBV5-4 and J is TRBJ2-2, with 10 nucleotides matching TRBD1. With 3 bases clipped from V and 2 bases from J, the junction kept 7 bases outside the gene matches. CDR1 and CDR2 from the germline V gene are SGHNT and YYREEE (reference sequence). CDR3 length equals 17 residues.

This clone was detected only once. The chain joins TRBV5-4 to TRBJ2-7; TRBD1 matches 9 bases. This CDR3 has 14 amino acids. The germline gives CDR1 SGHNT, CDR2 YYREEE (reference sequence). The trim removed 4 bases at V and 6 bases at J, leaving 8 bases unmatched. The chain's CDR3 is CASSAGTGLLEQYF. The CDR3 DNA reads TGTGCCAGCAGCGCAGGGACAGGGCTCCTCGAGCAGTACTTC.

The V and J genes are TRBV13 and TRBJ1-5, with D unresolved. Between the trimmed V and J ends, which lost 5 bases and 1 base, there was a span of 12 bases. Germline lookup yields CDR1 PRHDT and CDR2 FYEKMQ (reference sequence). CDR3 length: 15 amino acids. Here the CDR3 DNA reads TGTGCCAGCAGCGCAAGAAGCGGGAGCAATCAGCCCCAGCATTTT. Its protein product is CASSARSGSNQPQHF. Together with reference TRBV13 and TRBJ1-5, the CDR3 gives the full variable domain: AAGVIQSPRHLIKEKRETATLKCYPIPRHDTVYWYQQGPGQDPQFLISFYEKMQSDKGSIPDRFSAQQFSDYHSELNMSSLELGDSALYFCASSARSGSNQPQHFGDGTRLSIL.

Written as DNA, the CDR3 is TGTGCCAGCAGCCCAGGGACAGTGAGTAATGGAGCTTTCTTT. It translates to CASSPGTVSNGAFF. The chain recombines TRBV7-2 with TRBJ1-1; 7 bases are shared with TRBD1. The J segment lost 10 bases and the V segment lost 5 bases, leaving 13 bases of the junction unmatched. Germline assignment: CDR1 SGHTA and CDR2 FQGNSA. CDR3 length equals 14 residues.

This chain uses TRBV7-2 with TRBJ1-2, with D possibly being TRBD1 (5 bases). Germline values: CDR1 SGHTA, CDR2 FQGNSA. The CDR3 extends over 14 amino acids. Trimming left V 2 bases short and J 8 bases short, with 15 bases between. Here the CDR3 DNA reads TGTGCCAGCAGCTTAAATAGGGCGAGGGGAGGCTACACCTTC. This gives the protein CASSLNRARGGYTF.

The rearrangement joins TRBV9 to TRBJ1-2, with a tentative D call TRBD1 (6 bases). Germline-derived CDR1 and CDR2 are SGDLS and YYNGEE. The CDR3 consists of 14 residues. V lost 4 bases, J lost 4 bases, and 14 bases lay in between. The CDR3 here is CASSFLDRPYGYTF. In nucleotides, the CDR3 is TGTGCCAGCAGCTTCCTAGACAGGCCCTATGGCTACACCTTC.

J is TRBJ2-4 and V is TRBV7-4; TRBD1 matches 9 bases. Germline CDR1 SGHVT, CDR2 SQSDAQ. The CDR3 has 17 residues. V trimming: 5 bases; J trimming: 0 bases; junction bases outside the gene matches: 8. This chain's CDR3 is CASSGRGQGVAKNIQYF. In DNA form, the CDR3 reads TGTGCCAGCAGCGGGCGGGGACAGGGAGTAGCCAAAAACATTCAGTACTTC. The whole variable domain, remainder taken from reference TRBV7-4 and TRBJ2-4, is GAGVSQSPRYKVAKRGRDVALRCDSISGHVTLYWYRQTLGQGSEVLTYSQSDAQRDKSGRPSGRFSAERPERSVSTLKIQRTEQGDSAVYLCASSGRGQGVAKNIQYFGAGTRLSVL.

CDR3 coding DNA: TGTGCCTGGAGTGAAGCTTTCTTT. Protein product: CAWSEAFF. The chain combines TRBV30 with TRBJ1-1; D remains ambiguous. Germline V CDR1 and CDR2: GTSNPN, SVGIG (reference sequence). The germline V and J ends were trimmed by 1 base and 9 bases, with 0 bases remaining between them. The CDR3 is 8 amino acids.

The chain recombines TRBV18 with TRBJ1-1; D gene ambiguous. V dropped 6 bases and J dropped 2 bases, with 13 bases sitting between them. The CDR3 length is 14 residues. Germline loops: CDR1 KGHSH, CDR2 LQKENI. The CDR3 DNA sequence: TGTGCCAGCTCCTCACGAGAGGGAAACACTGAAGCTTTCTTT. Its protein is CASSSREGNTEAFF.

J is TRBJ1-2 and V is TRBV6-1; unclear D gene. CDR1 and CDR2 from the germline V gene are MNHNS and SASEGT. V lost 6 bases, J lost 4 bases, and 15 bases lay in between. The CDR3 extends over 14 amino acids. The CDR3 sequence: CASRDGSGFYGYTF. DNA for the CDR3: TGTGCCAGCAGGGATGGCAGCGGATTCTATGGCTACACCTTC.

The chain couples TRBV5-1 to TRBJ2-1, with D possibly TRBD1 on 5 matching bases. This CDR3 is 13 amino acids long. V lost 3 bases and J 9 bases, leaving 13 bases between the germline ends. Germline V CDR1 and CDR2: SGHRS, YFSETQ. The CDR3 reads CASSSSGSGEQFF. For the CDR3, the DNA is TGCGCCAGCAGCTCCTCAGGGTCCGGTGAGCAGTTCTTC.

J is TRBJ1-2 and V is TRBV15; D is possibly TRBD1 (5 bases). CDR3 size: 16 residues. V lost 0 bases and J lost 4, with 15 bases in between. CDR1 is LNHNV and CDR2 is YYDKDF in the germline V gene (reference sequence). CDR3 sequence (DNA): TGTGCCACCAGCAGAGATCAGGAGGGGCTGATCTATGGCTACACCTTC. Translation gives CATSRDQEGLIYGYTF.